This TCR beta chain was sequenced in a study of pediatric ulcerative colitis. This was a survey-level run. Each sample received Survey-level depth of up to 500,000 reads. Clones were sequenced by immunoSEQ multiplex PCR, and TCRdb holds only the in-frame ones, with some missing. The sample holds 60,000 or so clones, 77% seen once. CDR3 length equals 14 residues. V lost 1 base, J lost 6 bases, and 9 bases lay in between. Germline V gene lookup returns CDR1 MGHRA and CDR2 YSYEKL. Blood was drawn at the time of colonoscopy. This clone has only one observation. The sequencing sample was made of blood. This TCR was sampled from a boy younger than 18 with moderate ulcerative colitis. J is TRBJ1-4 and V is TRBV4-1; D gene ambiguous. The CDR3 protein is CASSQGPNDEKLFF. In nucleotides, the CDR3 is TGCGCCAGCAGCCAAGGTCCTAACGATGAAAAACTGTTTTTT.